A selection of T cell receptor beta chains follows, all from one sample in a study of cytomegalovirus exposure and HLA in healthy donors. The method was immunoSEQ multiplex PCR; TCRdb's version includes in-frame clones alone and lacks a portion of them. The sample holds roughly 200,000 clones, roughly 85% seen once. Sequencing used PBMCs. Every receptor here comes from a woman between 45 and 60 years old in good health and CMV-seronegative. The CDR3 runs from the conserved cysteine through the conserved F or W. Fields, in order: clone size, D gene, J gene, V gene, CDR3 protein, CDR3 DNA. The D gene is left open where the match is weak. A clone size is listed for some rows: how often the clone was seen (once, few, many), or a class if it is expanded.

size: .
D: TRBD2
J: TRBJ2-1
V: TRBV11-2
CDR3: CASSASTSAHNEQFF
DNA: TGTGCCAGCAGCGCATCGACTAGCGCGCACAATGAGCAGTTCTTC

size: .
D: TRBD1
J: TRBJ1-2
V: TRBV9
CDR3: CASSVGGGGNYGYTF
DNA: TGTGCCAGCAGCGTAGGAGGGGGCGGAAACTATGGCTACACCTTC

size: few
D: .
J: TRBJ2-3
V: TRBV7-2
CDR3: CASSLAGAGTDTQYF
DNA: TGTGCCAGCAGCTTAGCGGGAGCTGGCACAGATACGCAGTATTTT

size: .
D: .
J: TRBJ1-5
V: TRBV19
CDR3: CASSIDTITIDSDQPQHF
DNA: TGTGCCAGTAGTATCGACACGATCACCATCGATAGCGATCAGCCCCAGCATTTT

size: once
D: TRBD2
J: TRBJ2-1
V: TRBV6-5
CDR3: CASRLAGGYNEQFF
DNA: TGTGCCAGCAGGCTAGCGGGAGGGTACAATGAGCAGTTCTTC

size: .
D: TRBD2
J: TRBJ2-1
V: TRBV7-9
CDR3: CASSPSGTSGNNEQFF
DNA: TGTGCCAGCAGTCCTTCAGGGACTAGCGGGAATAATGAGCAGTTCTTC

size: few
D: TRBD2
J: TRBJ2-3
V: TRBV6-6
CDR3: CASSQLAGGPTDTQYF
DNA: TGTGCCAGCAGTCAACTAGCGGGAGGGCCTACAGATACGCAGTATTTT

size: .
D: TRBD1
J: TRBJ2-2
V: TRBV28
CDR3: CASSSLEKKDRGNWAGELFF
DNA: TGTGCCAGCAGTTCCTTAGAGAAGAAGGACAGGGGTAATTGGGCCGGGGAGCTGTTTTTT

size: .
D: TRBD1
J: TRBJ1-5
V: TRBV6-5
CDR3: CASSRDRVGNQPQHF
DNA: TGTGCCAGCAGCCGGGACAGGGTTGGGAATCAGCCCCAGCATTTT

size: .
D: TRBD2
J: TRBJ2-1
V: TRBV9
CDR3: CASGGTSGASSYNEQFF
DNA: TGTGCCAGCGGGGGGACTAGCGGGGCTAGCTCCTACAATGAGCAGTTCTTC

size: .
D: .
J: TRBJ2-7
V: TRBV7-8
CDR3: CASSREHSTYEQYF
DNA: TGTGCCAGCAGCCGCGAGCACTCCACCTACGAGCAGTACTTC

size: .
D: .
J: TRBJ1-2
V: TRBV19
CDR3: CASSPRGVNYGYTF
DNA: TGTGCCAGTAGTCCCCGGGGAGTCAACTATGGCTACACCTTC

size: .
D: .
J: TRBJ1-1
V: TRBV28
CDR3: CASSLRQGMNTEAFF
DNA: TGTGCCAGCAGTTTACGTCAGGGGATGAACACTGAAGCTTTCTTT

size: .
D: TRBD1
J: TRBJ2-1
V: TRBV6-1
CDR3: CASVRPGTGGNEQFF
DNA: TGTGCCAGCGTCCGGCCCGGGACAGGGGGTAATGAGCAGTTCTTC

size: .
D: .
J: TRBJ1-1
V: TRBV28
CDR3: CASSLPDPGGAITEAFF
DNA: TGTGCCAGCAGTTTACCCGATCCTGGGGGGGCGATCACTGAAGCTTTCTTT

size: .
D: TRBD2
J: TRBJ2-7
V: TRBV28
CDR3: CASSLGRGDLGIF
DNA: TGTGCCAGCAGTTTAGGCCGGGGGGACTTGGGTATCTTC

size: once
D: TRBD2
J: TRBJ2-5
V: TRBV19
CDR3: CASSIPVRGSGRETQYF
DNA: TGTGCCAGTAGTATTCCTGTACGGGGTAGCGGGAGAGAGACCCAGTACTTC

size: once
D: TRBD1
J: TRBJ2-7
V: TRBV7-8
CDR3: CASSLAIRTGVHEQYF
DNA: TGTGCCAGCAGCTTAGCAATCCGGACAGGGGTCCACGAGCAGTACTTC

size: .
D: TRBD2
J: TRBJ2-3
V: TRBV19
CDR3: CASSRGGLAITDTQYF
DNA: TGTGCCAGTAGCCGAGGGGGACTAGCTATCACAGATACGCAGTATTTT

size: .
D: TRBD2
J: TRBJ2-7
V: TRBV28
CDR3: CASRHQTSGRASYEQYF
DNA: TGTGCCAGCAGACACCAGACTAGCGGGAGGGCATCCTACGAGCAGTACTTC

size: .
D: .
J: TRBJ2-3
V: TRBV5-1
CDR3: CASQASRTSDTQYF
DNA: TGCGCCAGTCAGGCTTCTCGTACTAGTGATACGCAGTATTTT

size: few
D: TRBD2
J: TRBJ2-1
V: TRBV9
CDR3: CASSAGLAGATSYNEQFF
DNA: TGTGCCAGCAGCGCAGGACTAGCGGGAGCGACCTCCTACAATGAGCAGTTCTTC

size: .
D: .
J: TRBJ1-5
V: TRBV30
CDR3: CAWATEASNQPQHF
DNA: TGTGCCTGGGCTACAGAAGCTAGCAATCAGCCCCAGCATTTT

size: .
D: .
J: TRBJ2-2
V: TRBV11-2
CDR3: CASSLDRAGVAGELFF
DNA: TGTGCCAGCAGCTTAGATCGGGCAGGGGTGGCCGGGGAGCTGTTTTTT

size: .
D: TRBD1
J: TRBJ1-4
V: TRBV7-9
CDR3: CSSSPVWTGGGEKLFF
DNA: TGTTCCAGCAGCCCCGTTTGGACAGGTGGAGGTGAAAAACTGTTTTTT

size: .
D: .
J: TRBJ2-7
V: TRBV25-1
CDR3: CASSEWGTSSYEQYF
DNA: TGTGCCAGCAGTGAATGGGGGACATCCTCCTACGAGCAGTACTTC

size: few
D: .
J: TRBJ1-3
V: TRBV30
CDR3: CASLPRVSGNTIYF
DNA: TGTGCCTCCCTCCCCAGGGTCTCTGGAAACACCATATATTTT

size: .
D: TRBD2
J: TRBJ2-7
V: TRBV7-6
CDR3: CASSSGGEQYF
DNA: TGTGCCAGCAGCTCGGGGGGCGAGCAGTACTTC

size: .
D: TRBD2
J: TRBJ2-1
V: TRBV5-1
CDR3: CASSLASGRLYEQFF
DNA: TGCGCCAGCAGCTTGGCCAGCGGGAGGTTGTATGAGCAGTTCTTC

size: .
D: TRBD1
J: TRBJ1-1
V: TRBV5-1
CDR3: CASTRTGGDTEAFF
DNA: TGCGCCAGCACCCGGACAGGGGGGGACACTGAAGCTTTCTTT